This T cell receptor beta chain appears in the sequencing data of a study of OX40 agonist ivuxolimab in advanced cancers. For the study at large: Of the patients, three showed partial responses, one with hepatocellular carcinoma and two with cutaneous melanoma.

Clones were sequenced by immunoSEQ multiplex PCR, and TCRdb holds only the in-frame ones, with some missing. The sample comprises some 60,000 clones, approximately 87% of which are singletons, and 5.2% rests with the top ten. This clone was seen a handful of times. The junction had 5 bases not matched to a gene; V was cut back by 3 bases and J by 6 bases. Germline loops: CDR1 SGHNT, CDR2 YENEEA. The CDR3 is 14 amino acids. The clonotype originates from an adult with an advanced solid tumor such as melanoma, head and neck, liver or kidney cancer. The sample here was CD4+ or CD8+ T cells sorted from blood, taken in a trial of the OX40 agonist ivuxolimab. This chain joins TRBV11-3 and TRBJ2-7, with 10 positions matching TRBD1. DNA of the CDR3: TGTGCCAGCAGCTTCTCTCGGACAGGGGGCGAGCAGTACTTC. It translates to CASSFSRTGGEQYF. The full variable domain, its missing parts supplied by reference TRBV11-3 and TRBJ2-7, is EAGVVQSPRYKIIEKKQPVAFWCNPISGHNTLYWYLQNLGQGPELLIRYENEEAVDDSQLPKDRFSAERLKGVDSTLKIQPAELGDSAVYLCASSFSRTGGEQYFGPGTRLTVT.